The 17 T cell receptor beta chains in this list originate from one sample, sequenced in a study of memory CD4+ T cells and cytomegalovirus serostatus. Clones were read by immunoSEQ multiplex PCR, and TCRdb kept only the in-frame ones, dropping some. The sample includes about 59,000 clones, around 81% of them seen just once. Single viable CD3+CD4+CD8-CD45RO+ cells were sorted as the memory CD4+ T cells. The sample consisted of memory CD4+ T cells from blood. These receptors were taken from an adult in good health and CMV-seronegative. Some clones in this sample may be carry-over from other donors' samples.

This chain joins TRBV6-1 and TRBJ2-3, with a possible D match to TRBD2 (5 bases). Germline CDR1 is MNHNS and CDR2 is SASEGT. V was clipped by 4 bases and J by 7 bases, with 9 bases between them. The CDR3 loop spans 12 amino acids. This CDR3 reads CASSVEGNTQYF. The CDR3 nucleotides are TGTGCCAGCAGTGTTGAGGGCAATACGCAGTATTTT.

The chain employs TRBV11-3 and TRBJ2-2; D is unresolved. Germline V gene lookup returns CDR1 SGHNT and CDR2 YENEEA. Trimming pared 4 bases from V and 1 base from J, leaving 13 bases between. The CDR3 extends over 16 amino acids. CDR3 coding DNA: TGTGCCAGCAGCTCCTCCTATGGGGTGAACACCGGGGAGCTGTTTTTT. Its translation: CASSSSYGVNTGELFF. Drawing the rest from reference TRBV11-3 and TRBJ2-2, the complete variable domain is EAGVVQSPRYKIIEKKQPVAFWCNPISGHNTLYWYLQNLGQGPELLIRYENEEAVDDSQLPKDRFSAERLKGVDSTLKIQPAELGDSAVYLCASSSSYGVNTGELFFGEGSRLTVL.

The rearrangement joins TRBV27 to TRBJ2-7; possible D gene TRBD1, 5 bases. Germline-derived CDR1 and CDR2 are MNHEY and SMNVEV (reference sequence). Trimming removed 6 bases from V and 0 bases from J, with 18 bases in between. The CDR3 runs 16 residues. The CDR3 region is CASRSFGALSSYEQYF. The CDR3 DNA reads as TGTGCCAGCAGGTCCTTTGGGGCACTTAGCTCCTACGAGCAGTACTTC.

The chain carries TRBV5-4 and TRBJ2-2; 8 positions match TRBD1. This CDR3 contains 17 residues. Germline CDR1 and CDR2: SGHNT and YYREEE (reference sequence). J gave up 2 bases and V 5 bases, and 11 bases lay outside the gene matches. The CDR3 protein is CASRKGGQVINTGELFF. The CDR3 nucleotides are TGTGCCAGCAGGAAAGGGGGACAGGTCATCAACACCGGGGAGCTGTTTTTT.

This rearrangement joins TRBV30 to TRBJ1-2, with 10 bases matching TRBD1. The CDR3 spans 13 residues. Germline CDR1 is GTSNPN and CDR2 is SVGIG (reference sequence). The CDR3 nucleotides read TGTGCAAGGGACAGGGGCGCGGGGTATGGCTACACCTTC. Translated, it gives CARDRGAGYGYTF. Combining the CDR3 with reference TRBV30 and TRBJ1-2 gives the whole variable domain SQTIHQWPATLVQPVGSPLSLECTVEGTSNPNLYWYRQAAGRGLQLLFYSVGIGQISSEVPQNLSASRPQDRQFILSSKKLLLSDSGFYLCARDRGAGYGYTFGSGTRLTVV.

The V gene is TRBV28, the J gene TRBJ1-4; 10 nucleotides agree with TRBD1. CDR1 MDHEN and CDR2 SYDVKM come from the germline V gene. CDR3 length equals 15 residues. V dropped 2 bases and J dropped 6; count of bases not matched to a gene: 3. This CDR3 is CASSLRTGGDEKLFF. In nucleotides, the CDR3 is TGTGCCAGCAGTTTACGGACAGGGGGGGATGAAAAACTGTTTTTT.

The chain joins TRBV29-1 to TRBJ1-1, with D unresolved. CDR3 length equals 15 residues. The V end lost 6 bases, the J end lost 3 bases, and 20 bases lay between the germline ends. In germline, CDR1 is SQVTM, CDR2 ANQGSEA. The CDR3 reads CSVLPRTRFDTEAFF. The CDR3 DNA is TGCAGCGTGCTACCACGGACTCGATTTGACACTGAAGCTTTCTTT.

The table lists this clone with a few counts. The same CDR3 can be traced to other DNA sequences in this sample. The J gene is TRBJ1-1, the V gene TRBV5-4; no clear D. CDR3 length: 13 amino acids. The germline V and J ends were trimmed by 2 bases and 3 bases, with 8 bases remaining between them. The germline gives CDR1 SGHNT, CDR2 YYREEE (reference sequence). The CDR3 DNA reads TGTGCCAGCAGCTTCGGGTGGGACACTGAAGCTTTCTTT. The encoded protein is CASSFGWDTEAFF.

This clone was observed a handful of times. V usage is TRBV18 and J usage is TRBJ1-1; D unclear. Germline lookup yields CDR1 KGHSH and CDR2 LQKENI. Trimming shortened V by 1 base and J by 0 bases, and 9 bases separated the two germline ends. This CDR3 is built from 15 residues. The CDR3 nucleotides read TGTGCCAGCTCACCACGCGAGGCTTTGAACACTGAAGCTTTCTTT. Encoded protein: CASSPREALNTEAFF.

This chain joins TRBV18 and TRBJ1-4; D is unresolved. V lost 3 bases, J lost 7 bases, and 12 bases lay in between. CDR3 size: 14 residues. The V gene's germline CDR1 is KGHSH and CDR2 LQKENI. The CDR3 region has the DNA TGTGCCAGCTCACCCCCTGAGATTCGTGAAAAACTGTTTTTT. Protein product: CASSPPEIREKLFF.

The gene calls are TRBV6-5 and TRBJ2-3; 7 bases align to TRBD1. The germline V gene has CDR1 MNHEY and CDR2 SVGAGI. The CDR3 sequence is 12 residues long. After removal of 6 bases from V and 14 bases from J, the junction contained 11 bases not matched to a gene. CDR3 coding DNA: TGTGCCAGCAGACCGGACAGGTCCCCGGCGTATTTT. This translates into CASRPDRSPAYF.

This clone was seen more than once but under ten times. This rearrangement joins TRBV4-1 to TRBJ1-1, with D maybe TRBD1 (6 bases). The V gene lost 4 bases and the J gene lost 1 base, with 10 bases spanning the gap. Germline V gene lookup returns CDR1 MGHRA and CDR2 YSYEKL. CDR3 length: 14 residues. The CDR3 loop is CASSPGQQNTEAFF. The CDR3 DNA sequence: TGCGCCAGCAGCCCCGGACAGCAGAACACTGAAGCTTTCTTT.

The chain has TRBV5-8 and TRBJ1-1; D remains ambiguous. The V and J ends lost 2 bases and 1 base respectively, with 6 bases between them. Per germline, CDR1 SGHTS and CDR2 YDEGEE. This CDR3 is 13 amino acids long. The CDR3 DNA sequence: TGTGCCAGCAGCTTTGCACAGAACACTGAAGCTTTCTTT. Protein: CASSFAQNTEAFF.

This sequence joins TRBV11-3 and TRBJ2-1; TRBD2 is a possible D gene (5 bases). V was trimmed by 2 bases and J by 10 bases, leaving 12 bases between them. Germline-derived CDR1 and CDR2 are SGHNT and YENEEA. CDR3 length: 13 residues. In DNA form, the CDR3 reads TGTGCCAGCAGCTTAATCGGTCCGGGGGAGCAGTTCTTC. Amino acid sequence: CASSLIGPGEQFF.

The J gene is TRBJ1-2, the V gene TRBV6-1; 9 bases map to TRBD1. The germline V gene encodes CDR1 MNHNS and CDR2 SASEGT. V lost 7 bases to trimming and J lost 4 bases; unmatched junction nucleotides: 7. The CDR3 contains 14 residues. CDR3 protein: CASTPGQGLYGYTF. In DNA, the CDR3 is TGTGCCAGCACCCCGGGACAGGGACTCTATGGCTACACCTTC.

V usage is TRBV20-1 and J usage is TRBJ2-7; possibly TRBD1 for D (6 bases). V lost 5 bases to trimming and J lost 6 bases, with 11 bases between them. Germline CDR1 and CDR2: DFQATT and SNEGSKA (reference sequence). The CDR3 covers 11 residues. CDR3 DNA sequence: TGCAGTGCTCTCCGGACAGTCGAGCAGTACTTC. Translated: CSALRTVEQYF.

The chain links TRBV7-8 to TRBJ2-7; 8 nucleotides align to TRBD2. This CDR3 has 16 residues. V dropped 8 bases and J dropped 3; count of bases not matched to a gene: 15. Germline lookup yields CDR1 SGHVS and CDR2 FQNEAQ. The CDR3 reads CASGWLAGKGGYEQYF. DNA of the CDR3: TGTGCCAGCGGCTGGTTAGCGGGGAAGGGGGGCTACGAGCAGTACTTC.